Presented here are 24 T cell receptor beta chains from one specimen sequenced in a study of blood T cell repertoires in COVID-19 (dated by TCRdb to the early 2020s). Library prep was done by the immunoSEQ multiplex PCR assay. TCRdb mirrors the immuneACCESS table, restricted to in-frame sequences. Some clones are absent from its copies; in checked studies, under half trace to an unresolved V gene, and the reason for the others is unknown. The sample data list fewer than 400,000 clones, and about 88% of these were observed just once. 3% of the sample rests with the top ten. Sequenced sample: peripheral blood. The origin of the receptors is a human donor in a cohort sampled during active COVID-19.

This clone was picked up one time. J is TRBJ1-1 and V is TRBV30, with D maybe TRBD1 (5 bases). CDR1 and CDR2 (germline): GTSNPN, SVGIG (reference sequence). Trimming took 2 bases from V and 12 from J, leaving 16 bases between them. This CDR3 spans 12 amino acids. The CDR3 DNA sequence: TGTGCCTGGAGTAAAGGGGCAGGGCGAACTTTCTTT. It is translated as CAWSKGAGRTFF.

The chain combines TRBV7-3 with TRBJ2-7, with 12 bases matching TRBD2. V was clipped by 5 bases and J by 5 bases; unmatched bases: 10. This CDR3 has 16 amino acids. CDR1 and CDR2 (germline): SGHTA, FQGTGA. The CDR3 DNA sequence: TGTGCCAGCAGCGCTAATCCGACTAGCGGGAGAGACGAGCAGTACTTC. It specifies CASSANPTSGRDEQYF.

The chain recombines TRBV3-1 (or the pseudogene TRBV3-2) with TRBJ2-7, with TRBD1 matching over 7 bases. There are 14 residues in the CDR3. The J segment lost 10 bases and the V segment lost 10 bases, leaving 19 bases of the junction unmatched. Germline V lookup: CDR1 LGHDT, CDR2 YNNKEL (reference sequence). CDR3: CATQRNNRDSPQYF. The CDR3 DNA is TGTGCCACCCAGAGAAATAACCGGGACAGCCCACAGTACTTC.

V gene TRBV5-1 combines with J gene TRBJ1-4; no reliable D call. Germline loops: CDR1 SGHRS, CDR2 YFSETQ. The CDR3 is made up of 14 amino acids. The V and J ends lost 3 bases and 4 bases respectively, with 10 bases between them. The CDR3 protein is CASSWSGINEKLFF. The DNA of the CDR3 is TGCGCCAGCAGCTGGTCGGGGATTAATGAAAAACTGTTTTTT.

The J gene is TRBJ1-3, the V gene TRBV6-6, with a weak D call TRBD1 (6 bases). The CDR3 spans 15 residues. V was shortened by 3 bases and J by 2 bases, with 11 bases between the two germline ends. CDR1 is MNHNY and CDR2 is SVGAGI in the germline V gene (reference sequence). The CDR3 loop reads CASSYPHRAGNTIYF. The CDR3 bases are TGTGCCAGCAGTTATCCACACAGGGCTGGAAACACCATATATTTT.

This chain joins TRBV7-2 and TRBJ2-5, with TRBD2 as a possible D gene (7 bases). CDR1 and CDR2 from the germline V gene are SGHTA and FQGNSA. The CDR3 is made up of 13 amino acids. The V end lost 5 bases, the J end lost 5 bases, and 12 bases lay between the germline ends. CDR3 nucleotide sequence: TGTGCCAGCAGCGTCGGGGGGCTGGAGACCCAGTACTTC. It yields the protein CASSVGGLETQYF.

The rearrangement joins TRBV28 to TRBJ1-2; D call uncertain. V lost 2 bases to trimming and J lost 8 bases, with 9 bases between them. The CDR3 runs 12 residues. Germline V CDR1 and CDR2: MDHEN, SYDVKM. CDR3 nucleotides: TGTGCCAGCAGTTTACCTGGCTCCGGCTACACCTTC. Protein sequence: CASSLPGSGYTF.

The chain carries TRBV10-3 and TRBJ2-7, with a weak D call TRBD1 (5 bases). Trimming shortened V by 3 bases and J by 5 bases, and 11 bases separated the two germline ends. Germline V lookup: CDR1 ENHRY, CDR2 SYGVKD. The CDR3 covers 13 residues. The CDR3 DNA sequence: TGTGCCATCAGTGAAGGGGAACCCCACGAGCAGTACTTC. Translating gives CAISEGEPHEQYF.

This rearrangement joins TRBV7-2 to TRBJ2-1; TRBD2 aligns across 13 bases. Germline CDR1 reads SGHTA; CDR2 reads FQGNSA. The CDR3 covers 16 residues. V lost 4 bases, J lost 5 bases, and 5 bases stayed unmatched. The CDR3 DNA reads as TGTGCCAGCAGCTCCGTGGGGACTAGCGGGGACAATGAGCAGTTCTTC. Protein: CASSSVGTSGDNEQFF. Complete variable domain (other parts from reference TRBV7-2 and TRBJ2-1): GAGVSQSPSNKVTEKGKDVELRCDPISGHTALYWYRQSLGQGLEFLIYFQGNSAPDKSGLPSDRFSAERTGGSVSTLTIQRTQQEDSAVYLCASSSVGTSGDNEQFFGPGTRLTVL.

The V and J genes are TRBV11-2 and TRBJ2-7, with TRBD1 identical over 8 bases. The CDR3 is 13 amino acids. The V gene's germline CDR1 is SGHAT and CDR2 FQNNGV. Trimming took 5 bases from V and 6 from J; bases not matched to a gene: 6. This CDR3 reads CASSPSDRGEQYF. CDR3 DNA sequence: TGTGCCAGCAGCCCATCCGACAGGGGCGAGCAGTACTTC.

The chain uses TRBV3-1 (or the pseudogene TRBV3-2) and TRBJ2-1; D possibly corresponds to TRBD2 (5 bases). CDR1 is LGHDT, CDR2 YNNKEL, per germline (reference sequence). This CDR3 has 16 residues. Trimming took off 0 bases at V and 6 bases at J, with 15 bases between the two ends. CDR3 loop: CASSQDWRGLRNEQFF. In DNA form, the CDR3 reads TGTGCCAGCAGCCAAGATTGGCGTGGACTCCGCAATGAGCAGTTCTTC.

This clone came up a few times. The rearrangement links TRBV4-2 to TRBJ2-4; the D is unclear. This CDR3 comprises 13 residues. The germline CDR1 and CDR2 sequences are LGHNA and YNFKEQ. The V end was cut by 1 base, the J end by 7 bases, with 8 bases between. The CDR3 DNA reads as TGTGCCAGCAGCCAAGGTCGTGAGAACATTCAGTACTTC. Protein product: CASSQGRENIQYF.

The J gene is TRBJ2-7, the V gene TRBV6-5; 7 bases fit TRBD1. The germline V gene encodes CDR1 MNHEY and CDR2 SVGAGI. V was clipped by 2 bases and J by 3 bases; unmatched bases: 7. The CDR3 spans 15 residues. CDR3 sequence: CASSYRGQNLYEQYF. CDR3 DNA: TGTGCCAGCAGTTACAGGGGGCAGAATCTCTACGAGCAGTACTTC.

V is TRBV18 and J is TRBJ2-5, with 7 bases identical to TRBD1. The CDR3 totals 15 residues. CDR1 is KGHSH and CDR2 is LQKENI in the germline V gene. The V and J ends lost 0 bases and 4 bases, in that order; junction bases with no gene match: 5. The CDR3: CASSPPFQGVETQYF. The DNA of the CDR3 is TGTGCCAGCTCACCACCCTTCCAGGGGGTAGAGACCCAGTACTTC.

This clone was observed a few times. The V call is TRBV27, the J call TRBJ2-5, with 9 bases identical to TRBD2. The CDR3 is made up of 17 amino acids. J was trimmed by 0 bases and V by 1 base; bases with no gene match: 6. Germline values: CDR1 MNHEY, CDR2 SMNVEV (reference sequence). The CDR3 DNA is TGTGCCAGCAGTTTATTAGCGACTAGCGGATACCAAGAGACCCAGTACTTC. Translated, it gives CASSLLATSGYQETQYF.

This chain links TRBV9 with TRBJ1-4, with D tentatively TRBD1 (5 bases). The CDR3 is 14 residues long. Germline CDR1 is SGDLS and CDR2 is YYNGEE. V was shortened by 0 bases and J by 6 bases, with 9 bases between the two germline ends. CDR3 bases: TGTGCCAGCAGCGTAGGAGGGGAGGATGAAAAACTGTTTTTT. It encodes CASSVGGEDEKLFF.

This clone was seen only a few times. This chain joins TRBV5-8 and TRBJ1-2; a weak D match, TRBD1 (5 bases). Deletions cut 0 bases from V and 3 bases from J, with 12 bases between. CDR1 and CDR2 (germline): SGHTS, YDEGEE. This CDR3 spans 15 amino acids. Here the CDR3 DNA reads TGTGCCAGCAGCTTGGAAGGGGAATGGGACTATGGCTACACCTTC. This translates into CASSLEGEWDYGYTF. Drawing the rest from reference TRBV5-8 and TRBJ1-2, the complete variable domain is EAGVTQSPTHLIKTRGQQATLRCSPISGHTSVYWYQQALGLGLQFLLWYDEGEERNRGNFPPRFSGRQFPNYSSELNVNALELEDSALYLCASSLEGEWDYGYTFGSGTRLTVV.

The rearrangement uses TRBV9 and TRBJ2-5; the D is unclear. This CDR3 region has 16 residues. The germline V gene has CDR1 SGDLS and CDR2 YYNGEE. Trimming removed 0 bases from V and 0 bases from J, with 12 bases in between. The CDR3 nucleotides are TGTGCCAGCAGCGTAGGCTCTATTGTTGACCAAGAGACCCAGTACTTC. Its translation is CASSVGSIVDQETQYF. Complete variable domain (other parts from reference TRBV9 and TRBJ2-5): DSGVTQTPKHLITATGQRVTLRCSPRSGDLSVYWYQQSLDQGLQFLIQYYNGEERAKGNILERFSAQQFPDLHSELNLSSLELGDSALYFCASSVGSIVDQETQYFGPGTRLLVL.

The V call is TRBV5-4, the J call TRBJ2-7, with a weak D call TRBD1 (5 bases). The CDR3 runs 15 residues. The germline CDR1 and CDR2 sequences are SGHNT and YYREEE (reference sequence). Trimming removed 0 bases from V and 2 bases from J, with 12 bases in between. This chain's CDR3 is CASSLGSDIAYEQYF. DNA for the CDR3: TGTGCCAGCAGCTTGGGGTCGGACATAGCCTACGAGCAGTACTTC.

The rearrangement links TRBV5-1 to TRBJ1-2; the D is unclear. The CDR3 extends over 15 amino acids. V lost 0 bases, J lost 12 bases, and 21 bases lay in between. Germline CDR1 SGHRS, CDR2 YFSETQ. The CDR3, as DNA: TGCGCCAGCAGCTTGGACGCCTCTGACCCGGAGCGTCACACCTTC. As protein: CASSLDASDPERHTF.

V and J are TRBV4-1 and TRBJ1-6; 8 nucleotides agree with TRBD1. J lost 7 bases, V lost 1 base, and 12 bases had no gene match. The CDR3 has 18 residues. CDR1 and CDR2 from the germline V gene are MGHRA and YSYEKL. CDR3 sequence reads: CASSQVVRLRQGNSPLHF. Here the CDR3 DNA reads TGCGCCAGCAGCCAAGTAGTACGTTTGAGACAGGGGAATTCACCCCTCCACTTT.

The chain joins TRBV9 to TRBJ1-2; a weak D match, TRBD1 (6 bases). This CDR3 is 12 amino acids long. V was clipped by 4 bases and J by 6 bases, with 10 bases between them. Germline CDR1 reads SGDLS; CDR2 reads YYNGEE. The CDR3 reads CASSPDRDGYTF. The CDR3, as DNA: TGTGCCAGCAGCCCGGACAGAGATGGCTACACCTTC.

This chain links TRBV7-7 with TRBJ2-2, with TRBD2 identical over 10 bases. V was pared by 3 bases and J by 4 bases, with 5 bases of the junction left unmatched. Germline CDR1 and CDR2: SSHAT and FNYEAQ (reference sequence). The length of the CDR3 is 16 residues. The CDR3 loop reads CASSFSSGSGTGELFF. DNA for the CDR3: TGTGCCAGCAGCTTTTCTAGCGGGAGTGGCACCGGGGAGCTGTTTTTT.

This clone was observed a handful of times. CDR3 sequence: CASSSVGELFF. In DNA, the CDR3 is TGTGCCAGCAGCTCGGTCGGGGAGCTGTTTTTT. This rearrangement joins TRBV27 to TRBJ2-2, with D unclear. The germline V and J ends were trimmed by 6 bases and 7 bases, with 6 bases remaining between them. This CDR3 comprises 11 residues. Germline CDR1 reads MNHEY; CDR2 reads SMNVEV (reference sequence).